This TCR beta chain was sequenced during a study of blood T cell repertoires in COVID-19. For the study at large: The United States, Italy and Spain provided the acute and convalescent COVID-19 samples. T cells, B-cell-depleted T cells, or PBMCs provided the cDNA or gDNA that served as material.

This clone is a singleton in its sample. Original methodology: Nucleated cell number was recorded as an estimate derived from reference gene primer amplification. Sequenced by immunoSEQ multiplex PCR; TCRdb stores in-frame clones only, minus some. V, J and clone size are those of that table, while D and trimming were read from the DNA. The table includes over 200,000 clones, approximately 91% detected once. The CDR3 runs to 15 residues. The V gene's germline CDR1 is SGHTA and CDR2 FQGNSA. The J segment lost 7 bases and the V segment lost 5 bases, leaving 9 bases of the junction unmatched. The TCR comes from a human donor in a cohort sampled during active COVID-19. The material sequenced was peripheral blood. The chain has TRBV7-2 and TRBJ2-2; 8 bases agree with TRBD1. Here the CDR3 reads CASSPQGARDGELFF. As DNA, the CDR3 is TGTGCCAGCAGCCCTCAGGGGGCGCGAGACGGGGAGCTGTTTTTT.